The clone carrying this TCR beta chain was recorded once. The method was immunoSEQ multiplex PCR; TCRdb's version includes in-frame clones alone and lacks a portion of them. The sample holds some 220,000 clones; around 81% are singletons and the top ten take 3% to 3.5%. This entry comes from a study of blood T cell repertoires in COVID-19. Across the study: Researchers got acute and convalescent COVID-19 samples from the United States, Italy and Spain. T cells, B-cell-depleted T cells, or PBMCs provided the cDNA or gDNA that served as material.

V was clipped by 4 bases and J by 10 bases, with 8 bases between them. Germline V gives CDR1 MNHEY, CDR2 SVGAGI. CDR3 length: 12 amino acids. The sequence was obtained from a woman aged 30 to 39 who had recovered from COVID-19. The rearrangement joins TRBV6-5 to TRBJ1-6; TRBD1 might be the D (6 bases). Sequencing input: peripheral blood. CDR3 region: CASSSGESPLHF. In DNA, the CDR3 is TGTGCCAGCAGTTCAGGGGAGTCACCCCTCCACTTT.